One and the same sample provided the 30 T cell receptor beta chains below, sequenced in a study of identifying expanded T cells in peripheral blood. Produced via immunoSEQ multiplex PCR; TCRdb's table is partial and in-frame only. This sample carries 60,000 to 80,000 clones, roughly 90% of them seen once, and the ten largest clones take roughly 3%. Sequences were obtained from blood. The source of these receptors is a person aged 18-70 years in good health.

Worth noting for this clone: The germline gene is not matched at one end of the junction; a read error may be the cause. The chain couples TRBV18 to TRBJ1-1; 10 positions agree with TRBD1. Germline CDR1 reads KGHSH; CDR2 reads LQKENI. The CDR3 sequence is 17 residues long. This CDR3 is CASSPDFGPSIGQGVVF. In DNA, the CDR3 is TGTGCCAGCTCACCCGATTTTGGACCGAGTATAGGACAGGGGGTTGTCTTT.

The rearrangement joins TRBV5-1 to TRBJ1-6; 11 bases are shared with TRBD1. The CDR3 is 14 residues long. V was clipped by 4 bases and J by 9 bases; unmatched bases: 3. In germline, CDR1 is SGHRS, CDR2 YFSETQ. DNA for the CDR3: TGCGCCAGCAGCCCGGGACAGGGGGGTTCACCCCTCCACTTT. Its translation is CASSPGQGGSPLHF.

The chain employs TRBV18 and TRBJ1-3; D gene uncertain. Looked up from germline, CDR1 is KGHSH and CDR2 is LQKENI. V was cut by 2 bases and J by 0 bases, with 8 bases left in between. This CDR3 is 15 amino acids long. CDR3 coding DNA: TGTGCCAGCTCACCAAAAGTGCCCTCTGGAAACACCATATATTTT. It encodes CASSPKVPSGNTIYF.

The chain carries TRBV5-4 and TRBJ2-3; 7 nucleotides line up with TRBD2. Germline V gene sequence: CDR1 SGHNT, CDR2 YYREEE (reference sequence). This CDR3 has 16 amino acids. Germline trimming cut 0 bases from V and 2 bases from J; bases unmatched to any gene: 6. In DNA form, the CDR3 reads TGTGCCAGCAGCTTGGCGAAGACTAGCTCCACAGATACGCAGTATTTT. It translates to CASSLAKTSSTDTQYF. The variable domain in full, with the rest retrieved from reference TRBV5-4 and TRBJ2-3, is ETGVTQSPTHLIKTRGQQVTLRCSSQSGHNTVSWYQQALGQGPQFIFQYYREEENGRGNFPPRFSGLQFPNYSSELNVNALELDDSALYLCASSLAKTSSTDTQYFGPGTRLTVL.

V and J are TRBV5-4 and TRBJ2-1, with 13 positions matching TRBD2. V lost 0 bases, J lost 4 bases, and 1 base stayed unmatched. The germline gives CDR1 SGHNT, CDR2 YYREEE (reference sequence). The CDR3 is made up of 16 amino acids. The CDR3 region is CASSLGGLAGYNEQFF. DNA of the CDR3: TGTGCCAGCAGCTTGGGGGGACTAGCGGGATACAATGAGCAGTTCTTC.

The chain recombines TRBV21-1 with TRBJ1-1. TRBV21-1 is flagged as a pseudogene. The CDR3 runs to 13 residues. DNA of the CDR3: TGTGCCAGCAGAAAAGGGGGGGACACTGAAGCTTTCTTT. Amino acids: CASRKGGDTEAFF.

The CDR3 is CASSQDAGSETQYF. DNA for the CDR3: TGCGCCAGCAGCCAAGATGCCGGGTCCGAGACCCAGTACTTC. The chain joins TRBV4-3 to TRBJ2-5, with D uncertain. The CDR3 contains 14 residues. V shed 0 bases and J shed 5 bases, with 10 bases lying between them. Germline V CDR1 and CDR2: LGHNA, YSLEER.

This clone has a single count. In DNA, the CDR3 is TGTGCCAGCAGCTTAGCACTCGGTGCTTTCTTT. Protein product: CASSLALGAFF. The chain links TRBV7-2 to TRBJ1-1; D unresolved. The CDR3 has 11 amino acids. Trimming shortened V by 0 bases and J by 11 bases, and 7 bases separated the two germline ends. Germline CDR1 and CDR2: SGHTA and FQGNSA.

This chain links TRBV7-2 with TRBJ2-3; 7 bases match TRBD1. Trimming took 5 bases from V and 5 from J; bases not matched to a gene: 7. This CDR3 spans 14 amino acids. Germline CDR1 is SGHTA and CDR2 is FQGNSA. The CDR3 DNA sequence: TGTGCCAGCAGCCCCCGCTCAGGGGGAGATACGCAGTATTTT. This gives the protein CASSPRSGGDTQYF.

This CDR3 reads CASSEAGTGVTDTQYF. CDR3 nucleotide sequence: TGTGCCAGCAGTGAAGCCGGGACAGGGGTAACAGATACGCAGTATTTT. This chain links TRBV2 with TRBJ2-3; 10 bases agree with TRBD1. The CDR3 runs to 16 residues. From germline, CDR1 is SNHLY and CDR2 FYNNEI. The V segment lost 0 bases and the J segment 3 bases; nucleotides outside the gene matches: 3. The whole variable domain, filled in from reference TRBV2 and TRBJ2-3, reads EPEVTQTPSHQVTQMGQEVILRCVPISNHLYFYWYRQILGQKVEFLVSFYNNEISEKSEIFDDQFSVERPDGSNFTLKIRSTKLEDSAMYFCASSEAGTGVTDTQYFGPGTRLTVL.

The chain joins TRBV18 to TRBJ2-1; D assignment may be TRBD1 or TRBD2 (5 bases each). Germline CDR1 is KGHSH and CDR2 is LQKENI. V was clipped by 2 bases and J by 0 bases, with 8 bases between them. The CDR3 length is 15 residues. The CDR3 region has the DNA TGTGCCAGCTCACCAGAGGGGAGCTCCTACAATGAGCAGTTCTTC. It is translated as CASSPEGSSYNEQFF.

This clone was detected once. The chain is built from TRBV23-1 and TRBJ1-1, with a weak D call TRBD1 (5 bases). TRBV23-1 is noted as an ORF with a role that remains uncertain. Trimming shortened V by 2 bases and J by 2 bases, and 9 bases separated the two germline ends. The CDR3 is 14 amino acids. The CDR3: CASSQETENTEAFF. CDR3 in DNA: TGCGCCAGCAGTCAAGAGACAGAAAACACTGAAGCTTTCTTT.

In its sample, this clone was seen a few times. The chain links TRBV28 to TRBJ2-3; D possibly matches TRBD1 or TRBD2 (5 bases each). The germline gives CDR1 MDHEN, CDR2 SYDVKM. V dropped 7 bases and J dropped 14 bases, with 22 bases sitting between them. The CDR3 extends over 13 amino acids. The CDR3 region is CASIRTRGLVVYF. The CDR3, as DNA: TGTGCCAGCATCCGAACCCGGGGCCTCGTAGTGTATTTT.

This clone came up once. The rearrangement links TRBV7-2 to TRBJ2-3, with TRBD1 as a possible D gene (6 bases). V was cut by 5 bases and J by 1 base, with 13 bases left in between. This CDR3 has 15 amino acids. CDR1 and CDR2 (germline): SGHTA, FQGNSA. DNA for the CDR3: TGTGCCAGCAGCCAGACAGGAACCCGCACAGATACGCAGTATTTT. Protein sequence: CASSQTGTRTDTQYF.

The chain combines TRBV7-2 with TRBJ2-7; weak D call: TRBD1 (6 bases). The CDR3 sequence is 14 residues long. V lost 3 bases and J 2 bases, leaving 11 bases between the germline ends. Germline V CDR1 and CDR2: SGHTA, FQGNSA. CDR3 region: CASSFRGIPYEQYF. CDR3 sequence (DNA): TGTGCCAGCAGCTTCAGGGGTATACCCTACGAGCAGTACTTC.

The genes are TRBV14 and TRBJ1-6, with D uncertain. Germline V lookup: CDR1 SGHDN, CDR2 FVKESK. Trimming pared 0 bases from V and 10 bases from J, leaving 4 bases between. CDR3 length equals 12 residues. This CDR3 reads CASSQDTSPLHF. The CDR3 nucleotides read TGTGCCAGCAGCCAAGATACCTCACCCCTCCACTTT.

The table lists this clone with many counts. The V gene is TRBV5-4, the J gene TRBJ2-2; TRBD1 matches at 9 bases. Germline CDR1 is SGHNT and CDR2 is YYREEE (reference sequence). The ends lost 6 bases at V and 4 bases at J; junction bases unmatched: 10. The CDR3 spans 16 residues. The CDR3 protein is CASTSWDRASTGELFF. The CDR3 DNA sequence: TGTGCCAGCACATCCTGGGACAGGGCTTCCACCGGGGAGCTGTTTTTT.

The V gene is TRBV5-1, the J gene TRBJ2-1; tentative D call: TRBD2 (6 bases). The germline V gene has CDR1 SGHRS and CDR2 YFSETQ. This CDR3 contains 13 residues. Trimming removed 6 bases from V and 7 bases from J, with 14 bases in between. The CDR3 loop reads CASTPGGSNEQFF. The CDR3 DNA reads as TGCGCCAGCACCCCTGGGGGGTCGAATGAGCAGTTCTTC.

This clone was seen a few times. This chain connects TRBV4-1 to TRBJ2-7; D is possibly TRBD1 (6 bases). Trimming took 5 bases from V and 2 from J, leaving 10 bases between them. This CDR3 comprises 13 residues. Germline values: CDR1 MGHRA, CDR2 YSYEKL. The CDR3: CASSFRDTYEQYF. The CDR3 nucleotides are TGCGCCAGCAGCTTCCGGGACACCTACGAGCAGTACTTC.

The rearrangement links TRBV7-9 to TRBJ2-1, with D tentatively TRBD2 (6 bases). V was cut by 1 base and J by 7 bases, with 11 bases left in between. The CDR3 length is 14 residues. The germline V gene encodes CDR1 SEHNR and CDR2 FQNEAQ (reference sequence). DNA of the CDR3: TGTGCCAGCAGCTTAGACTGGGGGAGGAATGAGCAGTTCTTC. Translation gives CASSLDWGRNEQFF.

This rearrangement joins TRBV23-1 to TRBJ2-1; D gene ambiguous. TRBV23-1 has ORF status, its function being uncertain. Trimming removed 4 bases at V and 0 bases at J, with 13 bases between. This CDR3 is built from 16 residues. CDR3 bases: TGCGCCAGCAGTCCCCCGGGCCCTAGCTCCTACAATGAGCAGTTCTTC. Translated: CASSPPGPSSYNEQFF.

The CDR3 is CASSLALAGGFQETQYF. In DNA, the CDR3 is TGTGCCAGCAGCTTAGCGCTCGCGGGGGGTTTTCAAGAGACCCAGTACTTC. This rearrangement joins TRBV7-2 to TRBJ2-5, with 8 positions matching TRBD2. The V gene end was trimmed by 0 bases and the J gene end by 2 bases; junction bases not matched to a gene: 8. CDR1 and CDR2 (germline): SGHTA, FQGNSA. The CDR3 sequence is 17 residues long.

In its sample, this clone ranks as medium-sized. The chain carries TRBV5-6 and TRBJ2-1, with a tentative D call TRBD2 (6 bases). V was shortened by 3 bases and J by 14 bases, with 15 bases between the two germline ends. CDR1 SGHDT and CDR2 YYEEEE come from the germline V gene. This CDR3 has 12 residues. The CDR3 reads CASSSTGRREFF. The CDR3 nucleotides are TGTGCCAGCAGCTCGACCGGGAGACGAGAGTTCTTC.

A word on this clone: It may be a read error: a sequence one base away is much more abundant. Other DNA sequences in the same sample also yield this CDR3. This chain joins TRBV9 and TRBJ2-1; 13 bases match TRBD2. Germline CDR1 and CDR2: SGDLS and YYNGEE. The trim removed 0 bases at V and 7 bases at J, leaving 1 base unmatched. The CDR3 has 15 amino acids. CDR3 residues: CASSVGTSGRNEQFF. The CDR3 DNA sequence: TGTGCCAGCAGCGTAGGGACTAGCGGGAGAAATGAGCAGTTCTTC. Combining the CDR3 with reference TRBV9 and TRBJ2-1 gives the whole variable domain DSGVTQTPKHLITATGQRVTLRCSPRSGDLSVYWYQQSLDQGLQFLIQYYNGEERAKGNILERFSAQQFPDLHSELNLSSLELGDSALYFCASSVGTSGRNEQFFGPGTRLTVL.

The gene calls are TRBV19 and TRBJ2-4; D gene ambiguous. Per the germline V gene, CDR1 is LNHDA and CDR2 is SQIVND (reference sequence). Trimming took 3 bases from V and 8 from J, leaving 11 bases between them. The CDR3 is made up of 13 amino acids. The CDR3 DNA reads TGTGCCAGTAGTATGGTGCCCGGGTACATTCAGTACTTC. This gives the protein CASSMVPGYIQYF.

V is TRBV19 and J is TRBJ1-1; D perhaps matches TRBD1 (5 bases). Germline assignment: CDR1 LNHDA and CDR2 SQIVND (reference sequence). Deletions cut 4 bases from V and 1 base from J, with 7 bases between. The CDR3 contains 13 residues. DNA for the CDR3: TGTGCCAGTAGTACCAGGGCGAACACTGAAGCTTTCTTT. Amino acids: CASSTRANTEAFF.

This clone was observed a handful of times. The rearrangement joins TRBV7-6 to TRBJ2-3, with 12 bases fitting TRBD2. This CDR3 comprises 16 residues. Germline V gene data show CDR1 as SGHVS and CDR2 as FNYEAQ. V dropped 5 bases and J dropped 2; count of bases not matched to a gene: 5. The CDR3 DNA sequence: TGTGCCAGCAGCGCCACTAGCGGGAGGATCACAGATACGCAGTATTTT. Its protein is CASSATSGRITDTQYF.

The J gene is TRBJ2-1, the V gene TRBV19, with 12 nucleotides matching TRBD2. The CDR3 is 17 amino acids. The germline gives CDR1 LNHDA, CDR2 SQIVND (reference sequence). With V trimmed by 3 bases and J by 2 bases, 5 bases remained unmatched. CDR3 in DNA: TGTGCCAGTAGTATCCAACTAGCGGGGGGCCCCTACAATGAGCAGTTCTTC. This sequence encodes CASSIQLAGGPYNEQFF.

The gene calls are TRBV21-1 and TRBJ2-4; no DNA check was done on the table's D call, TRBD1. TRBV21-1 is noted as a pseudogene. The CDR3 is 12 residues long. The CDR3 region is CASSKALAPWHF. The CDR3 coding sequence is TGTGCCAGCAGCAAAGCGCTGGCACCGTGGCACTTC.

This chain uses TRBV18 with TRBJ2-7; 7 bases line up with TRBD2. The V gene end was trimmed by 6 bases and the J gene end by 0 bases; junction bases not matched to a gene: 17. The CDR3 runs to 18 residues. Looked up from germline, CDR1 is KGHSH and CDR2 is LQKENI. The CDR3 region is CASSGRRLLLANSYEQYF. The CDR3 bases are TGTGCCAGCTCCGGTCGCAGGTTGTTACTAGCGAACTCCTACGAGCAGTACTTC.